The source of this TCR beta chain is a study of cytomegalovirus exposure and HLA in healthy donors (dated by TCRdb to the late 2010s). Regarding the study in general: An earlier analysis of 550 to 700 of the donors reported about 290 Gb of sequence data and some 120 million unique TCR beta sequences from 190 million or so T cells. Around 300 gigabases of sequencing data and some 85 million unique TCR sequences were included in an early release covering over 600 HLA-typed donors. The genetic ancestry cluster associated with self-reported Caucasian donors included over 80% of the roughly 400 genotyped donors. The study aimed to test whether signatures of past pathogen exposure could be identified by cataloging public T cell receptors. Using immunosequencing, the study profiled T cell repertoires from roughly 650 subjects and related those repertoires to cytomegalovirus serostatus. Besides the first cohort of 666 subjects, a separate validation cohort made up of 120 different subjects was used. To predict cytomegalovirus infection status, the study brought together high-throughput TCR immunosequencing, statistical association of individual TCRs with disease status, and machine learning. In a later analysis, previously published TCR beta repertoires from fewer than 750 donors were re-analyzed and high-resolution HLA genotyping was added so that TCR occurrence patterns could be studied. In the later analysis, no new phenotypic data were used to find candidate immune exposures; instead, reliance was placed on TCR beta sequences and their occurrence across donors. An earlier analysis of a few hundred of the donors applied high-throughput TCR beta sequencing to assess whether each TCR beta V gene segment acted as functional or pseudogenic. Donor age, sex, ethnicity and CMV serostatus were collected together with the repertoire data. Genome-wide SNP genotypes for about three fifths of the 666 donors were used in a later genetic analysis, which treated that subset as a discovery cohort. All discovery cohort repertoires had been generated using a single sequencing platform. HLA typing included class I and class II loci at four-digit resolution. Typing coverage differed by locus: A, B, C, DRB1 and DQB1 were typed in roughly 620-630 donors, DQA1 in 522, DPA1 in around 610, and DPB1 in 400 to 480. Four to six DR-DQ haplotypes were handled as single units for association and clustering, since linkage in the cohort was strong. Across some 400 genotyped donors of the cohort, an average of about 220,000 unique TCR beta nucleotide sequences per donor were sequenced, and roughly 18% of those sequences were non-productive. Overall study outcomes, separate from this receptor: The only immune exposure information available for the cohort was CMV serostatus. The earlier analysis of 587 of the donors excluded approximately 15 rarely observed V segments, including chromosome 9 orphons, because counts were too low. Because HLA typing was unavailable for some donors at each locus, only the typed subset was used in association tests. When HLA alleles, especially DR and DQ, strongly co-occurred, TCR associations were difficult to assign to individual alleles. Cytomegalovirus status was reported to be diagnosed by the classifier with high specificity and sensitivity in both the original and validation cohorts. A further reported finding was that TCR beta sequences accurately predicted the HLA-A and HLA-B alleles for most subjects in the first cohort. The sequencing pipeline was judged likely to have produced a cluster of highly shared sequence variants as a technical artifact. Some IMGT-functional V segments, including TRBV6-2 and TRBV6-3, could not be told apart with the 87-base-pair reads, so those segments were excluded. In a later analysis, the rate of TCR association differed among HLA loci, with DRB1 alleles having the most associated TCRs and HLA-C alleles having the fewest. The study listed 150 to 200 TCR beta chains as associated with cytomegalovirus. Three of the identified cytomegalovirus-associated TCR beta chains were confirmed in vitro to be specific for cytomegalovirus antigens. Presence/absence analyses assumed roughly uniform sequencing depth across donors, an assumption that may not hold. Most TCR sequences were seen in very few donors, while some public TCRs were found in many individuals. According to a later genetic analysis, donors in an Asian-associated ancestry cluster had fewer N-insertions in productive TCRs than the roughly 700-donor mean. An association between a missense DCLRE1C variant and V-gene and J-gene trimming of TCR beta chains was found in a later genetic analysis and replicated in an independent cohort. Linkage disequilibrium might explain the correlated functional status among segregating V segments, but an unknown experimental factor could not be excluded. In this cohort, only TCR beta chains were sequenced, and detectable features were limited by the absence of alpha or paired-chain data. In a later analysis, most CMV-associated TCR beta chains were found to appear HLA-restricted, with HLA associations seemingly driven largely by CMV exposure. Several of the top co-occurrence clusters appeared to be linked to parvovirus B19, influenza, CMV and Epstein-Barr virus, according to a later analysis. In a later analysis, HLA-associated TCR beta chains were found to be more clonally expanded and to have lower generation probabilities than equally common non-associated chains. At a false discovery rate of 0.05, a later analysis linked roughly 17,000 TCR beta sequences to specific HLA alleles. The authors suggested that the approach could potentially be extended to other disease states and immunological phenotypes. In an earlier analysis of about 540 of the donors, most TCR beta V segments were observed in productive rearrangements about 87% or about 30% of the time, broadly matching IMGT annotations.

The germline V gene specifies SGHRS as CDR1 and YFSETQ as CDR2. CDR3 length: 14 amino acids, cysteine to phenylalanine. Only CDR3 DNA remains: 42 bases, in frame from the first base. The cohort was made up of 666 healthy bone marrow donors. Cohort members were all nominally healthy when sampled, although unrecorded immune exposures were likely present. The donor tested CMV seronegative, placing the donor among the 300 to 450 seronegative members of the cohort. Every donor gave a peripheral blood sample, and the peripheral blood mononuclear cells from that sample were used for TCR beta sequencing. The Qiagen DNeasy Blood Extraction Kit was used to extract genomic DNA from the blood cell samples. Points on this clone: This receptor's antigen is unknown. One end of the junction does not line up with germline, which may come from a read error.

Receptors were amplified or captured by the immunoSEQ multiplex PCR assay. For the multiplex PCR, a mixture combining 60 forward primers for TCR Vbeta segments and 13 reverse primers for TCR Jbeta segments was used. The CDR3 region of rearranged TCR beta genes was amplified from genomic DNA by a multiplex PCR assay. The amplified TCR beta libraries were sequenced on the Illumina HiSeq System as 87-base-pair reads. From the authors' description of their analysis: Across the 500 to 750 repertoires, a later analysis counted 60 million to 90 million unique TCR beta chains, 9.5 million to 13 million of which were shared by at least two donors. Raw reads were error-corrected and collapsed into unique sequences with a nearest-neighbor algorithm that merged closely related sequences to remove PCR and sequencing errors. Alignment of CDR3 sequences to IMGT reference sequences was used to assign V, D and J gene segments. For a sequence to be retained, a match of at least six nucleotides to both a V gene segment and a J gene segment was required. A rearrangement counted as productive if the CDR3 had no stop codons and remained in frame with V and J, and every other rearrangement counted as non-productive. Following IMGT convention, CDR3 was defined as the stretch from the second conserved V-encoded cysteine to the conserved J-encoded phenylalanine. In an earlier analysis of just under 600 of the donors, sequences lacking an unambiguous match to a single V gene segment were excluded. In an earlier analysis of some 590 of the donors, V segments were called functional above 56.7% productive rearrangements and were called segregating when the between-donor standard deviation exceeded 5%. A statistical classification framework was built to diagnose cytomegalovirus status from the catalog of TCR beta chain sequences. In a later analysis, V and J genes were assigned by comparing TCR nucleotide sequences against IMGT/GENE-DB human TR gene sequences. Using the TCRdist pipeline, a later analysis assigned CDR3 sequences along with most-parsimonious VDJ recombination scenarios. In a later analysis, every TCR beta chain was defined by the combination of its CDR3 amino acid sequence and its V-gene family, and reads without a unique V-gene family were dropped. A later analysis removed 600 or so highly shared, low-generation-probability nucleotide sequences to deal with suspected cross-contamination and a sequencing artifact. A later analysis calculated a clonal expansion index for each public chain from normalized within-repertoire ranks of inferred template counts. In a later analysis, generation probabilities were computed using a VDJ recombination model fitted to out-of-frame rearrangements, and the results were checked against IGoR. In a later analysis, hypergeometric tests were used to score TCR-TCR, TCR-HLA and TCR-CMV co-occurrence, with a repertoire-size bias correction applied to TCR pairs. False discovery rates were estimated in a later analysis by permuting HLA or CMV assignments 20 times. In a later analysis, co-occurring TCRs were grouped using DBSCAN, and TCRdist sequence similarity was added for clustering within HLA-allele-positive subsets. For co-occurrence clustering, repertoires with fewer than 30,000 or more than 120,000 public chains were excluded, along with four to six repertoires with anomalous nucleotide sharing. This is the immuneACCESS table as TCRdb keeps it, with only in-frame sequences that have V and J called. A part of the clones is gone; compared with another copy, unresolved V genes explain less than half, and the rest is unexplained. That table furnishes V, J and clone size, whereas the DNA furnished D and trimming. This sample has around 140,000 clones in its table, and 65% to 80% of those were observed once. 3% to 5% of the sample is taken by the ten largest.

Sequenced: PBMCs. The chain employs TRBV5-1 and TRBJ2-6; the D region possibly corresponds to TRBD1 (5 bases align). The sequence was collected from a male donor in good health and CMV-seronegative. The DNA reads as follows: TGCGCCAGCAGCCAGGCCTCTGGGGCCAACGGCCTGACTTTC. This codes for CASSQASGANGLTF. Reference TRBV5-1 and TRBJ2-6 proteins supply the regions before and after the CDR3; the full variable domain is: KAGVTQTPRYLIKTRGQQVTLSCSPISGHRSVSWYQQTPGQGLQFLFEYFSETQRNKGNFPGRFSGRQFSNSRSEMNVSTLELGDSALYLCASSQASGANGLTFGAGSRLTVL.